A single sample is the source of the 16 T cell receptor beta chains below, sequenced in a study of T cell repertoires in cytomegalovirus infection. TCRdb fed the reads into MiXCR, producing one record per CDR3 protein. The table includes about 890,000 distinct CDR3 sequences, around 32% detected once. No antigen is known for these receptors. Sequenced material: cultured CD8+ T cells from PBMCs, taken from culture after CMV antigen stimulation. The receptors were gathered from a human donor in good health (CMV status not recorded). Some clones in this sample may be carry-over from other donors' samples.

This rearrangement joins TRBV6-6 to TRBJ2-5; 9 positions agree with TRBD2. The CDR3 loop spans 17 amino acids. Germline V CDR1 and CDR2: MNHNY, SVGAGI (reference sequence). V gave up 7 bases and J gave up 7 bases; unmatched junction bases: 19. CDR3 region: CASTELGGGADYATQYF. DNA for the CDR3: TGTGCCAGCACCGAGTTGGGCGGGGGGGCGGATTACGCGACCCAGTACTTC.

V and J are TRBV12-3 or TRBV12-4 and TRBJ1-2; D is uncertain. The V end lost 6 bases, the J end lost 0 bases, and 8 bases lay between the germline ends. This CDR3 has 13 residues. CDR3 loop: CASRITSNYGYTF. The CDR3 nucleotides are TGTGCCAGCAGAATAACATCTAACTATGGCTACACCTTC.

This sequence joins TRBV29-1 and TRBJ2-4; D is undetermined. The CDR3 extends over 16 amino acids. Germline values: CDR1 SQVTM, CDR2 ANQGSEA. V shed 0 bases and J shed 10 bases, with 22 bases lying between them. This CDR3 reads CSVEDYVGFNKWIQYF. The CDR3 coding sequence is TGCAGCGTTGAAGACTACGTCGGGTTCAATAAGTGGATTCAGTACTTC.

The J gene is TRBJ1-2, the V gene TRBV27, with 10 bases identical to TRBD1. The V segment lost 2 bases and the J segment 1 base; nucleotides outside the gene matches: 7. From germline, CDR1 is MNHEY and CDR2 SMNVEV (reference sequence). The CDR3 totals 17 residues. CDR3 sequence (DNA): TGTGCCAGCAGTTTACGCCGGGACAGGGGCGATAACTATGGCTACACCTTC. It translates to CASSLRRDRGDNYGYTF.

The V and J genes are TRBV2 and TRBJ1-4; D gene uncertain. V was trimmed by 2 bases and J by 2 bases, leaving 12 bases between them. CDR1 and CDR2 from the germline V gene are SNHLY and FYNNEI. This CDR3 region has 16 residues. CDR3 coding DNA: TGTGCCAGCAGTGAATATGGAGAGCGCACTAATGAAAAACTGTTTTTT. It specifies CASSEYGERTNEKLFF.

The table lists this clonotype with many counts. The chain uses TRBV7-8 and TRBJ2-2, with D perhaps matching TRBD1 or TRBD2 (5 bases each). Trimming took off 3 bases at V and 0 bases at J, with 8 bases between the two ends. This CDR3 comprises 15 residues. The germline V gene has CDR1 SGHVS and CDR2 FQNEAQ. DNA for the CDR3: TGTGCCAGCAGCTTTAGGGGAGCGAACACCGGGGAGCTGTTTTTT. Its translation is CASSFRGANTGELFF. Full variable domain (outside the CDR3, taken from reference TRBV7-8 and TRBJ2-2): GAGVSQSPRYKVAKRGQDVALRCDPISGHVSLFWYQQALGQGPEFLTYFQNEAQLDKSGLPSDRFFAERPEGSVSTLKIQRTQQEDSAVYLCASSFRGANTGELFFGEGSRLTVL.

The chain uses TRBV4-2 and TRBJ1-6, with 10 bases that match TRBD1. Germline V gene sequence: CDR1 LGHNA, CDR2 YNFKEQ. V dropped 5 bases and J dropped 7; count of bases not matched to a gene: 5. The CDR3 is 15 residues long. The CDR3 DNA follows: TGTGCCAGCAGCACCGGACAGGGGGTCAATTCACCCCTCCACTTT. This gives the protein CASSTGQGVNSPLHF.

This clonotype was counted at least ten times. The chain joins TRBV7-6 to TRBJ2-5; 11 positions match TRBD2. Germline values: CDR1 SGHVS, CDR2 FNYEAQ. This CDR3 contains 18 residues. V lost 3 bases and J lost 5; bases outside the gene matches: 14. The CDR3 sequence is CASSFSLAGGPERETQYF. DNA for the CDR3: TGTGCCAGCAGCTTTAGCCTAGCGGGGGGCCCCGAACGGGAGACCCAGTACTTC.

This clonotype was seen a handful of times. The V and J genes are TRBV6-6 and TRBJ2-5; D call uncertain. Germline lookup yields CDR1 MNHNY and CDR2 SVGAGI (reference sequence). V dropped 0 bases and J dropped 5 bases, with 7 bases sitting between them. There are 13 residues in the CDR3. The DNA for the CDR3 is TGTGCCAGCAGTTACTCGGGGTTGGAGACCCAGTACTTC. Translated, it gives CASSYSGLETQYF.

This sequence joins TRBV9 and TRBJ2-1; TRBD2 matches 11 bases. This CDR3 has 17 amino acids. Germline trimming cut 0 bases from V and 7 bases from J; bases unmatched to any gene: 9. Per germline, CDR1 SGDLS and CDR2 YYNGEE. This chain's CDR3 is CASSVEGSGGARNEQFF. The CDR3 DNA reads TGTGCCAGCAGCGTAGAGGGTAGCGGGGGGGCTAGGAATGAGCAGTTCTTC.

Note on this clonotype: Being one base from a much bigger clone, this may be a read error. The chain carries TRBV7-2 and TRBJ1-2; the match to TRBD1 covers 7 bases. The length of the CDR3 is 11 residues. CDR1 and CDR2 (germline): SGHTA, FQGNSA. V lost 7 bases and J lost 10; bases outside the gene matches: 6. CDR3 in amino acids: CASKQGTDYTF. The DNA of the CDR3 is TGTGCCAGCAAACAGGGGACCGACTACACCTTC.

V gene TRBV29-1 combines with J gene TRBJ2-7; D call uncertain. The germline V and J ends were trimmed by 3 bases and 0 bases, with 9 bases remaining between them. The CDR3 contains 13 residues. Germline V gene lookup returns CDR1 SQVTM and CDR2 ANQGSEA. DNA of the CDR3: TGCAGCGTTGACCAGGCAGACTCCTACGAGCAGTACTTC. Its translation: CSVDQADSYEQYF.

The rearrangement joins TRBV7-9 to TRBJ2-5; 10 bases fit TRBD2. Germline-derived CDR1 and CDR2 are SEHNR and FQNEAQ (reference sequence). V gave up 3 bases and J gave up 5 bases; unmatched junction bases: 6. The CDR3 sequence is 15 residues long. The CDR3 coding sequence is TGTGCCAGCAGCTTCAAGCGGGGGGGCGATGAGACCCAGTACTTC. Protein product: CASSFKRGGDETQYF.

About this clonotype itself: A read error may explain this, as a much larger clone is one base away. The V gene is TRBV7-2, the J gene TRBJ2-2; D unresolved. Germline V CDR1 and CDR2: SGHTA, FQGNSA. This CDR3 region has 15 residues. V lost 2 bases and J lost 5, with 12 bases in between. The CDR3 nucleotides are TGTGCCAGCAGCTTATTCGACAAGGCGACCGGGGAGCTGTTTTTT. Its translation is CASSLFDKATGELFF.

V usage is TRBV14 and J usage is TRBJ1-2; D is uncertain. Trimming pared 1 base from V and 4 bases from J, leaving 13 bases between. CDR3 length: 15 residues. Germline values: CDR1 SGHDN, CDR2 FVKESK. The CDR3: CASSQGGAVFYGYTF. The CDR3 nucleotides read TGTGCCAGCAGCCAAGGGGGAGCGGTTTTCTATGGCTACACCTTC.

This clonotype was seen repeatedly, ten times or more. The CDR3 region has the DNA TGCGCCAGCAGCCAACGAGGGGCCGGGGAGCTGTTTTTT. This sequence encodes CASSQRGAGELFF. The chain uses TRBV4-1 and TRBJ2-2; D is tentatively TRBD1 or TRBD2 (5 bases each). The CDR3 totals 13 residues. CDR1 is MGHRA, CDR2 YSYEKL, per germline. V was trimmed by 2 bases and J by 6 bases, leaving 7 bases between them.